Shown below are 8 T cell receptor beta chains from a single sample sequenced in a study of blood T cell repertoires in COVID-19. Method: immunoSEQ multiplex PCR; TCRdb's copy keeps in-frame clones and lacks some. The table includes under 300,000 clones, around 82% detected once. Specimen: peripheral blood. All receptors come from an older man with acute or convalescent COVID-19.

Only a few counts were recorded for this clone. The genes are TRBV27 and TRBJ1-2, with TRBD1 as a possible D gene (5 bases). This CDR3 is built from 13 residues. V lost 5 bases and J lost 4, with 11 bases in between. Germline V lookup: CDR1 MNHEY, CDR2 SMNVEV (reference sequence). In DNA, the CDR3 is TGTGCCAGCAGTCCCACAGGATTCTATGGCTACACCTTC. Encoded protein: CASSPTGFYGYTF.

CDR3 sequence reads: CASRTMDTSYGYTF. CDR3 nucleotide sequence: TGCGCCAGCAGGACGATGGACACTTCCTATGGCTACACCTTC. V is TRBV5-1 and J is TRBJ1-2, with a tentative D call TRBD1 (5 bases). CDR1 SGHRS and CDR2 YFSETQ come from the germline V gene. The V and J ends lost 5 bases and 4 bases respectively, with 15 bases between them. The CDR3 is 14 residues long. Full variable domain (missing parts from reference TRBV5-1 and TRBJ1-2): KAGVTQTPRYLIKTRGQQVTLSCSPISGHRSVSWYQQTPGQGLQFLFEYFSETQRNKGNFPGRFSGRQFSNSRSEMNVSTLELGDSALYLCASRTMDTSYGYTFGSGTRLTVV.

J is TRBJ2-3 and V is TRBV5-1; 14 bases are shared with TRBD2. V lost 0 bases to trimming and J lost 7 bases; unmatched junction nucleotides: 4. From germline, CDR1 is SGHRS and CDR2 YFSETQ. The CDR3 length is 16 residues. Here the CDR3 reads CASSLETSGRVNTQYF. CDR3 DNA sequence: TGCGCCAGCAGCTTGGAGACTAGCGGGAGGGTAAATACGCAGTATTTT.

The V call is TRBV30, the J call TRBJ1-3, with D uncertain. This CDR3 is built from 14 residues. Trimming removed 2 bases from V and 0 bases from J, with 8 bases in between. Germline CDR1 reads GTSNPN; CDR2 reads SVGIG (reference sequence). Here the CDR3 reads CAWSPISSGNTIYF. DNA of the CDR3: TGTGCCTGGAGTCCGATTAGCTCTGGAAACACCATATATTTT.

The chain recombines TRBV5-1 with TRBJ2-6; TRBD2 agrees at 11 bases. V gave up 6 bases and J gave up 2 bases; unmatched junction bases: 4. Looked up from germline, CDR1 is SGHRS and CDR2 is YFSETQ. This CDR3 region has 16 residues. The CDR3 spells CASNLAGGAGANVLTF. CDR3 DNA sequence: TGCGCCAGCAACCTAGCGGGAGGAGCTGGGGCCAACGTCCTGACTTTC.

The rearrangement links TRBV28 to TRBJ1-6; TRBD1 matches 7 bases. V was clipped by 7 bases and J by 13 bases; unmatched bases: 16. Germline assignment: CDR1 MDHEN and CDR2 SYDVKM. This CDR3 has 15 amino acids. CDR3 DNA: TGTGCCAGCAACAGACAGGGACCTGTCGTGGCGCCCCTCCACTTT. Translating it yields CASNRQGPVVAPLHF.

Comment on this clone: This CDR3 is also generated by other DNA sequences in the sample. This chain connects TRBV19 to TRBJ1-3, with a possible D match to TRBD1 (6 bases). The length of the CDR3 is 14 residues. Looked up from germline, CDR1 is LNHDA and CDR2 is SQIVND (reference sequence). Trimming took 4 bases from V and 4 from J, leaving 11 bases between them. The CDR3 here is CASSTRTAGNTIYF. CDR3 nucleotides: TGTGCCAGTAGTACCAGGACAGCCGGAAACACCATATATTTT.

The J gene is TRBJ2-5, the V gene TRBV5-4, with D possibly matching TRBD1 (6 bases). The CDR3 spans 16 residues. CDR1 and CDR2 (germline): SGHNT, YYREEE (reference sequence). The V end lost 3 bases, the J end lost 2 bases, and 17 bases lay between the germline ends. The CDR3 here is CASSSPPRTAQETQYF. For the CDR3, the DNA is TGTGCCAGCAGCTCCCCGCCTCGGACAGCACAAGAGACCCAGTACTTC.